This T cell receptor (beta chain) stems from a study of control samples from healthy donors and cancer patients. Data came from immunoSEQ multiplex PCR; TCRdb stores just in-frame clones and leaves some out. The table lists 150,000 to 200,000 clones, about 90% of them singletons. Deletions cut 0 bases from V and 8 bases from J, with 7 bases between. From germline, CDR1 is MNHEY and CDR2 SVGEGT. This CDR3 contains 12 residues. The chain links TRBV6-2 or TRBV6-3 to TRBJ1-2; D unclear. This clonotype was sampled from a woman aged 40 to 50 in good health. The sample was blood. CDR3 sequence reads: CASSYSQFGYTF. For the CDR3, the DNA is TGTGCCAGCAGTTACTCGCAGTTCGGCTACACCTTC.